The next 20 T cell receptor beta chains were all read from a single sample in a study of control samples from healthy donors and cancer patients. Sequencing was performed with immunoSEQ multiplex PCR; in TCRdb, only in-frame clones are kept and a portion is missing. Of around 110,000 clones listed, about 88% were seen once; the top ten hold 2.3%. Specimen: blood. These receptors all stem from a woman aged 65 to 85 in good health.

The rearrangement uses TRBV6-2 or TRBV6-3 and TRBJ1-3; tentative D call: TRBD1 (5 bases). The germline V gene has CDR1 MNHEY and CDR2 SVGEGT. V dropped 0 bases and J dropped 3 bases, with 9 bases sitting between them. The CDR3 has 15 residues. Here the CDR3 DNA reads TGTGCCAGCAGTTACTCGGCAGGGCTTGGAAACACCATATATTTT. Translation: CASSYSAGLGNTIYF.

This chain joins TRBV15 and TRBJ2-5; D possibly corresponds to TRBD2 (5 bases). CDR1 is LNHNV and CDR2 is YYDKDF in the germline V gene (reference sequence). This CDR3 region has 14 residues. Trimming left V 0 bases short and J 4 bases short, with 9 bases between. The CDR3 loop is CATSRDVRGETQYF. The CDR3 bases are TGTGCCACCAGCAGAGATGTACGGGGAGAGACCCAGTACTTC.

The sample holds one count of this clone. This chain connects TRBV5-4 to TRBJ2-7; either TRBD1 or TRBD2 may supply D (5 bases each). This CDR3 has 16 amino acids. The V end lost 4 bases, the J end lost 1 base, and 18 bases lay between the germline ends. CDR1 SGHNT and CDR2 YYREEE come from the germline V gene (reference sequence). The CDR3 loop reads CASSIQTGTESYEQYF. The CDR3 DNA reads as TGTGCCAGCAGCATTCAGACCGGGACGGAGTCCTACGAGCAGTACTTC.

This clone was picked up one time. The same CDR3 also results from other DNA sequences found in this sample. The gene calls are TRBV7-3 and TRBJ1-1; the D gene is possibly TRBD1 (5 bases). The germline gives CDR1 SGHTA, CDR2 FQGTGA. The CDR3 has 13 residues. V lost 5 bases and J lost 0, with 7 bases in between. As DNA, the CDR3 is TGTGCCAGCAGCCTACAGGTGAACACTGAAGCTTTCTTT. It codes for CASSLQVNTEAFF.

This chain's CDR3 is CASSSGQGSSYEQYF. The CDR3 DNA reads as TGTGCCAGCAGTTCGGGACAGGGGAGCTCCTACGAGCAGTACTTC. The chain has TRBV6-5 and TRBJ2-7, with 10 bases lining up with TRBD1. The CDR3 consists of 15 residues. Per germline, CDR1 MNHEY and CDR2 SVGAGI. The junction had 3 bases not matched to a gene; V was cut back by 4 bases and J by 0 bases.

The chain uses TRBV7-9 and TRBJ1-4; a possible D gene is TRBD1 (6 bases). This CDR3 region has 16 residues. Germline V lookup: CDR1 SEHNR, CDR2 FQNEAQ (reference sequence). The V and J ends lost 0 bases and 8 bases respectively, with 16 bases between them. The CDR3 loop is CASSLAGGQGREKLFF. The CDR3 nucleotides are TGTGCCAGCAGCTTAGCCGGGGGCCAGGGTAGGGAAAAACTGTTTTTT.

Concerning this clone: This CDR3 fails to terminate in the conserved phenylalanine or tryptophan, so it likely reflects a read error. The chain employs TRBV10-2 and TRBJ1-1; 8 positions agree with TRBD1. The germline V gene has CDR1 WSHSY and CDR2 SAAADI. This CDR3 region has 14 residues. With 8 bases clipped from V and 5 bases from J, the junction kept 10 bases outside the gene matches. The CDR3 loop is CASRTQGARTEAFL. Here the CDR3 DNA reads TGCGCCAGCCGTACCCAGGGGGCGCGGACTGAAGCTTTCCTT.

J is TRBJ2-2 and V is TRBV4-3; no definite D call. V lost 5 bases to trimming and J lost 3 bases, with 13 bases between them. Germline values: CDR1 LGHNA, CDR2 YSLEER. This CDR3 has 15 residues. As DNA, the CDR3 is TGCGCCAGCAGCTTAAAAGGGATAGACACCGGGGAGCTGTTTTTT. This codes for CASSLKGIDTGELFF.

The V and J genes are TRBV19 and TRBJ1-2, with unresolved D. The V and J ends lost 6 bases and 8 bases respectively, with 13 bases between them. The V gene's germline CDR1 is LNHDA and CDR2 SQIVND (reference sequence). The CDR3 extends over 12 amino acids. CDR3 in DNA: TGTGCCAGTAGCCAAATCCTGGGAGGCTACACCTTC. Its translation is CASSQILGGYTF.

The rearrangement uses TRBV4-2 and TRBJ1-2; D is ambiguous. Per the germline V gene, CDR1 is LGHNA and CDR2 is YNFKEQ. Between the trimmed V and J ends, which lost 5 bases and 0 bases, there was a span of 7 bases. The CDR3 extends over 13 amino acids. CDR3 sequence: CASSVPANYGYTF. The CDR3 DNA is TGTGCCAGCAGCGTCCCGGCTAACTATGGCTACACCTTC.

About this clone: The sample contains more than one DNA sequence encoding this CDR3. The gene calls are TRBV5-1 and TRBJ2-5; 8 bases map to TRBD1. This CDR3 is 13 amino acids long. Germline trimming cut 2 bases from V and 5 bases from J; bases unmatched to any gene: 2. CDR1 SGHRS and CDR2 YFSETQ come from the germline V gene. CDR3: CASSLGQGETQYF. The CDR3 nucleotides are TGCGCCAGCAGCTTAGGACAGGGTGAGACCCAGTACTTC.

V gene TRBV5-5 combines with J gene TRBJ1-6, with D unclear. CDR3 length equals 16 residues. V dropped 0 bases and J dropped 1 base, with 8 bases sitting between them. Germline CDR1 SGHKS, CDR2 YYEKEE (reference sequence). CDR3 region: CASSLGEASYNSPLHF. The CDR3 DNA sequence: TGTGCCAGCAGCTTGGGGGAAGCGTCCTATAATTCACCCCTCCACTTT. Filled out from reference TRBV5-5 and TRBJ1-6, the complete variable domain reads DAGVTQSPTHLIKTRGQQVTLRCSPISGHKSVSWYQQVLGQGPQFIFQYYEKEERGRGNFPDRFSARQFPNYSSELNVNALLLGDSALYLCASSLGEASYNSPLHFGNGTRLTVT.

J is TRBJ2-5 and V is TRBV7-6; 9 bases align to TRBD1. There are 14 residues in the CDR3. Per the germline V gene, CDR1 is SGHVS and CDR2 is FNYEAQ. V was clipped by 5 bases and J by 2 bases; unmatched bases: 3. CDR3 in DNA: TGTGCCAGCAGCCCCGGGACAGGGCAAGAGACCCAGTACTTC. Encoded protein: CASSPGTGQETQYF.

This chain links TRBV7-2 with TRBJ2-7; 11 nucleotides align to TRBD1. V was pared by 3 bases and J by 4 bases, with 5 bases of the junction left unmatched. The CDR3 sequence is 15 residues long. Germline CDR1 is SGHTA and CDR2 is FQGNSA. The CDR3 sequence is CASSFTGDRGYEQYF. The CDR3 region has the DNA TGTGCCAGCAGCTTTACGGGGGACAGGGGGTACGAGCAGTACTTC.

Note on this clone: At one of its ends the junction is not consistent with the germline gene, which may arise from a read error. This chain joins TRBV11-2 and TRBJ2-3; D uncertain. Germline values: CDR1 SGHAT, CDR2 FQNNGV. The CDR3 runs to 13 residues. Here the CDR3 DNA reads TGTGCCAGCAGCTTATATCAGGCAGATCCGCAGTATTTT. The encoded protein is CASSLYQADPQYF.

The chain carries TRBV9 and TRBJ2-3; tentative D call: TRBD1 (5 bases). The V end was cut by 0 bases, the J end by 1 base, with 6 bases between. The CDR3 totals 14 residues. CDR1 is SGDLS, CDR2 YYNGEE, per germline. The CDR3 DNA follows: TGTGCCAGCAGCGTAGGGGGCCGCACAGATACGCAGTATTTT. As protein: CASSVGGRTDTQYF. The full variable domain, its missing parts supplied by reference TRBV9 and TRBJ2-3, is DSGVTQTPKHLITATGQRVTLRCSPRSGDLSVYWYQQSLDQGLQFLIQYYNGEERAKGNILERFSAQQFPDLHSELNLSSLELGDSALYFCASSVGGRTDTQYFGPGTRLTVL.

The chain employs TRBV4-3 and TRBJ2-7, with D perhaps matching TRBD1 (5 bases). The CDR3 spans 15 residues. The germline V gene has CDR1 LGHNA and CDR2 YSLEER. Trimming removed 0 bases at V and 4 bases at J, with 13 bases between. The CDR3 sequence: CASSQDPRAGYEQYF. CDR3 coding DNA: TGCGCCAGCAGCCAAGATCCTCGGGCAGGGTACGAGCAGTACTTC.

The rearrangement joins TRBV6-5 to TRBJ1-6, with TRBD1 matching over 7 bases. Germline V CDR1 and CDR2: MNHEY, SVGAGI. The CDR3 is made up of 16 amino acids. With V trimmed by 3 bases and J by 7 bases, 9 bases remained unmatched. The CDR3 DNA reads TGTGCCAGCAGTTATCAAAGGGGGCAGGGGAATTCACCCCTCCACTTT. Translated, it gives CASSYQRGQGNSPLHF.

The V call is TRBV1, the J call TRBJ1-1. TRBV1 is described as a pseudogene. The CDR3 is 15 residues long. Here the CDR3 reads CTSSQRAQLNTEAFF. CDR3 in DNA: TGCACCAGCAGCCAAAGGGCACAGTTGAACACTGAAGCTTTCTTT.

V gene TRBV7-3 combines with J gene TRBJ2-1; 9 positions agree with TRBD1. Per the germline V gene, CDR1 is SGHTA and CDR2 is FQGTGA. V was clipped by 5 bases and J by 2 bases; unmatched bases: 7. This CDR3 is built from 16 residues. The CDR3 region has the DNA TGTGCCAGCAGCCCTACGGGACAGGGAACCTACAATGAGCAGTTCTTC. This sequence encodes CASSPTGQGTYNEQFF.